The 25 T cell receptor beta chains below all came from one sample that was sequenced in a study of blood T cell repertoires in COVID-19. The protocol was immunoSEQ multiplex PCR, while the TCRdb copy is restricted to in-frame clones and leaves out a portion. The sample has about 380,000 clones; about 88% are singletons. Input material: PBMCs or T cells enriched from blood (not recorded which). All receptors derive from a woman aged 18-30 years who had recovered from COVID-19.

The V gene is TRBV19, the J gene TRBJ1-6, with TRBD1 matching 7 bases. The CDR3 is 15 residues long. CDR1 is LNHDA, CDR2 SQIVND, per germline (reference sequence). The J segment lost 7 bases and the V segment lost 5 bases, leaving 8 bases of the junction unmatched. CDR3 amino acids: CASSGWDSANSPLHF. DNA for the CDR3: TGTGCCAGTAGTGGATGGGACAGCGCAAATTCACCCCTCCACTTT.

The J gene is TRBJ1-5, the V gene TRBV6-6; a weak D match, TRBD1 (5 bases). Looked up from germline, CDR1 is MNHNY and CDR2 is SVGAGI (reference sequence). Trimming left V 0 bases short and J 7 bases short, with 10 bases between. The CDR3 runs 14 residues. This CDR3 reads CASSYSVEGQPQHF. In DNA form, the CDR3 reads TGTGCCAGCAGTTACTCGGTGGAGGGGCAGCCCCAGCATTTT.

The rearrangement links TRBV19 to TRBJ2-7; 9 nucleotides match TRBD1. The CDR3 consists of 16 residues. Germline-derived CDR1 and CDR2 are LNHDA and SQIVND (reference sequence). Unmatched junction bases numbered 6, after V lost 2 bases and J lost 1 base. Written as DNA, the CDR3 is TGTGCCAGTAGTATATTGCCGGGACAGGGTTCCTACGAGCAGTACTTC. Translation gives CASSILPGQGSYEQYF.

This clone was observed a handful of times. The V call is TRBV27, the J call TRBJ2-7, with 7 bases that match TRBD1. The CDR3 totals 16 residues. Looked up from germline, CDR1 is MNHEY and CDR2 is SMNVEV (reference sequence). Germline trimming cut 0 bases from V and 1 base from J; bases unmatched to any gene: 6. CDR3 nucleotides: TGTGCCAGCAGTTTATCGCAGGGGGTGTGGTCCTACGAGCAGTACTTC. Its protein product is CASSLSQGVWSYEQYF.

This clone was counted a few times. The rearrangement links TRBV6-2 or TRBV6-3 to TRBJ1-5, with 11 nucleotides matching TRBD1. CDR3 length: 21 amino acids. CDR1 is MNHEY, CDR2 SVGEGT, per germline. J gave up 3 bases and V 6 bases, and 22 bases lay outside the gene matches. The CDR3 DNA follows: TGTGCCAGCAGGCCTTCCTTCCTCTCACGGACAGGGGGCGGAATCAATCAGCCCCAGCATTTT. This encodes CASRPSFLSRTGGGINQPQHF.

The chain couples TRBV29-1 to TRBJ1-5, with 12 bases that match TRBD1. V trimming: 5 bases; J trimming: 2 bases; junction bases outside the gene matches: 4. In germline, CDR1 is SQVTM, CDR2 ANQGSEA. This CDR3 region has 15 residues. The CDR3 is CSVKGTGGGNQPQHF. DNA for the CDR3: TGCAGCGTTAAGGGGACAGGGGGCGGCAATCAGCCCCAGCATTTT.

This rearrangement joins TRBV28 to TRBJ1-4, with 8 bases identical to TRBD1. CDR1 is MDHEN and CDR2 is SYDVKM in the germline V gene. With 6 bases clipped from V and 7 bases from J, the junction kept 10 bases outside the gene matches. The CDR3 is 15 amino acids. CDR3 bases: TGTGCCAGCAGCCACTACAGGGGGGCGGGTGAAAAACTGTTTTTT. Translation gives CASSHYRGAGEKLFF.

This clone showed up just a few times. The V call is TRBV30, the J call TRBJ1-5, with no clear D. Trimming pared 2 bases from V and 4 bases from J, leaving 12 bases between. The CDR3 sequence is 14 residues long. Germline V gene lookup returns CDR1 GTSNPN and CDR2 SVGIG (reference sequence). CDR3 region: CAWSWSTGNQPQHF. The CDR3, as DNA: TGTGCCTGGAGTTGGTCGACTGGGAATCAGCCCCAGCATTTT.

J is TRBJ2-7 and V is TRBV4-1; D is possibly TRBD1 (5 bases). Germline loops: CDR1 MGHRA, CDR2 YSYEKL. Deletions cut 7 bases from V and 4 bases from J, with 11 bases between. The CDR3 covers 12 residues. CDR3 region: CASKDTGYEQYF. Written as DNA, the CDR3 is TGCGCCAGCAAGGACACCGGATACGAGCAGTACTTC.

This rearrangement joins TRBV28 to TRBJ2-4; 8 bases are shared with TRBD1. J lost 1 base, V lost 4 bases, and 6 bases had no gene match. There are 16 residues in the CDR3. Germline values: CDR1 MDHEN, CDR2 SYDVKM. This CDR3 reads CASSSQGARAKNIQYF. The CDR3 nucleotides read TGTGCCAGCAGTTCGCAGGGGGCTCGGGCCAAAAACATTCAGTACTTC.

The chain carries TRBV13 and TRBJ1-3; 8 positions agree with TRBD1. Germline CDR1 PRHDT, CDR2 FYEKMQ (reference sequence). The CDR3 sequence is 15 residues long. The trim removed 0 bases at V and 3 bases at J, leaving 1 base unmatched. The CDR3 DNA sequence: TGTGCCAGCAGCTTAGGGACAGGGGTTGGAAACACCATATATTTT. It encodes CASSLGTGVGNTIYF.

The chain is built from TRBV30 and TRBJ1-2, with a tentative D call TRBD1 (5 bases). Germline CDR1 reads GTSNPN; CDR2 reads SVGIG (reference sequence). This CDR3 has 16 residues. V lost 5 bases and J lost 6, with 25 bases in between. CDR3 loop: CAWAAFSGLDVNGYTF. In nucleotides, the CDR3 is TGTGCCTGGGCTGCTTTTTCAGGGTTAGACGTGAATGGCTACACCTTC.

This clone was recorded a few times. The genes are TRBV6-5 and TRBJ1-2; D is possibly TRBD1 (5 bases). Germline V gene sequence: CDR1 MNHEY, CDR2 SVGAGI. Between the trimmed V and J ends, which lost 0 bases and 2 bases, there was a span of 13 bases. The length of the CDR3 is 16 residues. In nucleotides, the CDR3 is TGTGCCAGCAGTTACTCGCTGACAGCTACCAACTATGGCTACACCTTC. Protein product: CASSYSLTATNYGYTF.

This chain connects TRBV28 to TRBJ2-7; TRBD2 might be the D (6 bases). This CDR3 region has 17 residues. CDR1 and CDR2 (germline): MDHEN, SYDVKM. V lost 2 bases to trimming and J lost 1 base, with 18 bases between them. The DNA for the CDR3 is TGTGCCAGCAGTTTAAGGGGAGCGGGCAGGCAATCCTACGAGCAGTACTTC. Translation gives CASSLRGAGRQSYEQYF.

The V and J genes are TRBV9 and TRBJ2-2, with 7 nucleotides matching TRBD1. This CDR3 has 16 amino acids. Looked up from germline, CDR1 is SGDLS and CDR2 is YYNGEE. The trim removed 3 bases at V and 0 bases at J, leaving 5 bases unmatched. For the CDR3, the DNA is TGTGCCAGCAGCGAACCTCAGGGGGCGAACACCGGGGAGCTGTTTTTT. It encodes CASSEPQGANTGELFF. Full variable domain (rest looked up from reference TRBV9 and TRBJ2-2): DSGVTQTPKHLITATGQRVTLRCSPRSGDLSVYWYQQSLDQGLQFLIQYYNGEERAKGNILERFSAQQFPDLHSELNLSSLELGDSALYFCASSEPQGANTGELFFGEGSRLTVL.

The chain links TRBV7-9 to TRBJ2-7, with TRBD2 matching 10 bases. With V trimmed by 7 bases and J by 5 bases, 11 bases remained unmatched. From germline, CDR1 is SEHNR and CDR2 FQNEAQ (reference sequence). This CDR3 comprises 15 residues. The CDR3 region is CASTIIAGGSNEQYF. DNA of the CDR3: TGTGCCAGCACCATCATAGCGGGGGGTTCTAACGAGCAGTACTTC.

This clone was seen just once. The V and J genes are TRBV6-5 and TRBJ1-3; D remains unclear. The V gene's germline CDR1 is MNHEY and CDR2 SVGAGI. This CDR3 comprises 15 residues. Trimming left V 7 bases short and J 2 bases short, with 15 bases between. CDR3 in amino acids: CASNPGRGTGNTIYF. CDR3 in DNA: TGTGCCAGCAACCCCGGGCGGGGAACTGGAAACACCATATATTTT.

The CDR3 sequence is CASSVVPGYGYTF. CDR3 DNA: TGTGCCAGCAGCGTAGTTCCGGGGTATGGCTACACCTTC. V and J are TRBV9 and TRBJ1-2; D remains ambiguous. Trimming removed 0 bases at V and 5 bases at J, with 8 bases between. The CDR3 is made up of 13 amino acids. Germline V gives CDR1 SGDLS, CDR2 YYNGEE.

The chain couples TRBV28 to TRBJ2-7, with D tentatively TRBD2 (5 bases). V was clipped by 4 bases and J by 0 bases, with 7 bases between them. The CDR3 is made up of 13 amino acids. The V gene's germline CDR1 is MDHEN and CDR2 SYDVKM. The chain's CDR3 is CASSSGSSYEQYF. CDR3 sequence (DNA): TGTGCCAGCAGTTCGGGGAGCTCCTACGAGCAGTACTTC.

The chain links TRBV7-2 to TRBJ2-2, with D tentatively TRBD1 (6 bases). V lost 6 bases and J 4 bases, leaving 15 bases between the germline ends. Germline lookup yields CDR1 SGHTA and CDR2 FQGNSA. The CDR3 consists of 15 residues. The CDR3 sequence: CASSIQGIGTGELFF. The CDR3 DNA sequence: TGTGCCAGCAGTATCCAGGGGATCGGCACCGGGGAGCTGTTTTTT. The whole variable domain, filled in from reference TRBV7-2 and TRBJ2-2, reads GAGVSQSPSNKVTEKGKDVELRCDPISGHTALYWYRQSLGQGLEFLIYFQGNSAPDKSGLPSDRFSAERTGGSVSTLTIQRTQQEDSAVYLCASSIQGIGTGELFFGEGSRLTVL.

The chain couples TRBV13 to TRBJ2-7; unclear D gene. V was cut by 0 bases and J by 3 bases, with 3 bases left in between. Per the germline V gene, CDR1 is PRHDT and CDR2 is FYEKMQ (reference sequence). CDR3 length: 12 residues. The CDR3 loop reads CASSLGLYEQYF. The CDR3 bases are TGTGCCAGCAGCTTAGGACTCTACGAGCAGTACTTC.

The J gene is TRBJ1-1, the V gene TRBV9; 11 bases match TRBD1. The germline CDR1 and CDR2 sequences are SGDLS and YYNGEE. The CDR3 has 17 amino acids. The J segment lost 0 bases and the V segment lost 1 base, leaving 5 bases of the junction unmatched. The CDR3 spells CASSVIGTGGMNTEAFF. DNA for the CDR3: TGTGCCAGCAGCGTAATAGGGACAGGGGGGATGAACACTGAAGCTTTCTTT.

V and J are TRBV5-1 and TRBJ1-2; D is unclear. The CDR3 is 12 amino acids. Trimming removed 1 base at V and 8 bases at J, with 9 bases between. The V gene's germline CDR1 is SGHRS and CDR2 YFSETQ. DNA of the CDR3: TGCGCCAGCAGCTTGTTGAGGAACGGCTACACCTTC. This codes for CASSLLRNGYTF.

This chain connects TRBV4-1 to TRBJ2-1; 8 bases are shared with TRBD1. Germline CDR1 MGHRA, CDR2 YSYEKL. Trimming cost V 3 bases and J 8 bases; bases outside gene matches: 9. CDR3 length: 15 amino acids. CDR3 bases: TGCGCCAGCAGCCAGGCCGGGACAGGCTTCGATGAGCAGTTCTTC. This codes for CASSQAGTGFDEQFF.

This clone was seen just once. The chain is built from TRBV3-1 (or the pseudogene TRBV3-2) and TRBJ2-1, with TRBD2 identical over 13 bases. Germline V CDR1 and CDR2: LGHDT, YNNKEL (reference sequence). V lost 8 bases to trimming and J lost 6 bases; unmatched junction nucleotides: 10. The CDR3 runs 16 residues. The CDR3 region has the DNA TGTGCCAGCCGCCTAGCACTAGCGGGGGGGTTCAATGAGCAGTTCTTC. As protein: CASRLALAGGFNEQFF.